These T cell receptor beta chains were read from a single sample in a study of blood T cells in healthy people across ages. Via MiXCR, TCRdb re-called the 5' RACE reads, giving one row per CDR3 protein. The table lists over a million distinct CDR3 sequences, 25% of them singletons. This sample also belongs to another study, concerning T cells of mothers and their children.

The sequencing sample was made of blood. These receptors were taken from a girl aged 2-10 years in good health. Each CDR3 is given with its conserved first and last residue. D genes are given only for firm matches. Not every row has a clone size; where given, it reads once, few, many or a size class.

D: TRBD2
V: TRBV7-3
J: TRBJ2-3
size: few
DNA: TGTGCCAGCAGCTTGGGAGCGGGAGGGAGCACAGATACGCAGTATTTT
CDR3: CASSLGAGGSTDTQYF

D: NA
V: TRBV2
J: TRBJ1-1
size: NA
DNA: TGTGCCAGCAGTGAACAGGGGAATGAAGCTTTCTTT
CDR3: CASSEQGNEAFF

D: NA
V: TRBV7-3
J: TRBJ2-1
size: NA
DNA: TGTGCCAGCAGCTTAAAAGCGGCGACTCACAATGAGCAGTTCTTC
CDR3: CASSLKAATHNEQFF

D: TRBD1
V: TRBV7-2
J: TRBJ1-2
size: NA
DNA: TGTGCCAGCAGCCCGGACAGGGGAGGAAACTATGGCTACACCTTC
CDR3: CASSPDRGGNYGYTF

D: TRBD1
V: TRBV4-1
J: TRBJ1-5
size: few
DNA: TGCGCCAGCAGCCCTATGACAGGGGGCAAACAGCCCCAGCATTTT
CDR3: CASSPMTGGKQPQHF

D: NA
V: TRBV20-1
J: TRBJ2-5
size: NA
DNA: TGCAGTGCTCGACAGGTGGGAGAGACCCAGTACTTC
CDR3: CSARQVGETQYF

D: NA
V: TRBV19
J: TRBJ2-1
size: NA
DNA: TGTGCCAGTAGTATTAGGGATGAGCAGTTCTTC
CDR3: CASSIRDEQFF

D: NA
V: TRBV3-1
J: TRBJ2-7
size: NA
DNA: TGTGCCAGCAGCGACTCCGGGACTGCCGACGAGCAGTACTTC
CDR3: CASSDSGTADEQYF

D: NA
V: TRBV3-1
J: TRBJ2-1
size: NA
DNA: TGTGCCAGCAGCCAAGAAAGAGACCATGAGCAGTTCTTC
CDR3: CASSQERDHEQFF

D: NA
V: TRBV2
J: TRBJ2-4
size: NA
DNA: TGTGCCAGCAGTGATATTAAGGACAGCAAAAACATTCAGTACTTC
CDR3: CASSDIKDSKNIQYF

D: NA
V: TRBV12-3/TRBV12-4
J: TRBJ2-1
size: few
DNA: TGTGCCAGCAGTGCCTCTGATTACCGGGACCTAACCTACAATGAGCAGTTCTTC
CDR3: CASSASDYRDLTYNEQFF

D: TRBD2
V: TRBV6-5
J: TRBJ2-1
size: NA
DNA: TGTGCCAGCAGCCCCAGACTAGCACCTAATGAGCAGTTCTTC
CDR3: CASSPRLAPNEQFF

D: NA
V: TRBV7-2
J: TRBJ1-4
size: NA
DNA: TGTGCCAGCAGCTTATCCAGGGAGAATGAAAAACTGTTTTTT
CDR3: CASSLSRENEKLFF

D: NA
V: TRBV7-2
J: TRBJ1-3
size: NA
DNA: TGTGCCAGCAGCTTATATAGGCGGGAAAACACCGTATATTTT
CDR3: CASSLYRRENTVYF

D: NA
V: TRBV20-1
J: TRBJ2-1
size: NA
DNA: TGCAGTGCTAGAGGTATACTAGCCACTTATGAGCAGTTCTTC
CDR3: CSARGILATYEQFF

D: NA
V: TRBV20-1
J: TRBJ2-4
size: NA
DNA: TGCAGTGCTAGAGGCATGCGGGACGGGTGGGAAAACATTCAGTACTTC
CDR3: CSARGMRDGWENIQYF

D: NA
V: TRBV5-1
J: TRBJ1-2
size: NA
DNA: TGCGCCAGCAGCTTGGCAGGTTTAAACTATGGCTACACCTTC
CDR3: CASSLAGLNYGYTF

D: NA
V: TRBV12-3/TRBV12-4
J: TRBJ2-1
size: NA
DNA: TGTGCCAGCAGACCGGTGGGCTACAATGAGCAGTTCTTC
CDR3: CASRPVGYNEQFF

D: NA
V: TRBV7-9
J: TRBJ1-1
size: few
DNA: TGCGCCAGCAGCGGTCCGGACTTAACTGAAGCTTTCTTT
CDR3: CASSGPDLTEAFF

D: NA
V: TRBV12-3/TRBV12-4
J: TRBJ1-5
size: NA
DNA: TGTGCCAGCAGTGTCCTGGACGGACAGTATAGCAATCAGCCCCAGCATTTT
CDR3: CASSVLDGQYSNQPQHF

D: NA
V: TRBV10-3
J: TRBJ2-7
size: few
DNA: TGTGCCATCAGTGACCCGGGCATCTCCTACGAGCAGTACTTC
CDR3: CAISDPGISYEQYF

D: NA
V: TRBV5-8
J: TRBJ2-7
size: NA
DNA: TGTGCCAGCAGCTTGCCAGGAAGAAGCGAGCAGTACTTC
CDR3: CASSLPGRSEQYF

D: NA
V: TRBV4-1
J: TRBJ2-5
size: few
DNA: TGCACCAGCAGCCAAGAACCCATCGAGACCCAGTACTTC
CDR3: CTSSQEPIETQYF

D: NA
V: TRBV7-2
J: TRBJ1-6
size: few
DNA: TGTGCCAGCAGCCGAAAGAGATACCCACCAAGATTAAATTCACCCCTCCACTTT
CDR3: CASSRKRYPPRLNSPLHF

D: NA
V: TRBV5-1
J: TRBJ2-5
size: NA
DNA: TGCGCCAGCAGCGCACAAGACACACAGGGATCGGAGACCCAGTACTTC
CDR3: CASSAQDTQGSETQYF

D: NA
V: TRBV7-9
J: TRBJ2-2
size: NA
DNA: TGTGCCAGCAGGTATACGGGCCTCGACACCGGGGAGCTGTTTTTT
CDR3: CASRYTGLDTGELFF

D: NA
V: TRBV11-1
J: TRBJ2-5
size: NA
DNA: TGTGCCAGCAGCTTAGCCGTAGGGATGGTGGAGACCCAGTACTTC
CDR3: CASSLAVGMVETQYF

D: NA
V: TRBV28
J: TRBJ2-5
size: NA
DNA: TGTGCCAGCAGCGAGATGGGGGAAGAGACCCAGTACTTC
CDR3: CASSEMGEETQYF

D: TRBD2
V: TRBV12-5
J: TRBJ2-7
size: few
DNA: TGTGCTAGTGGTTTGCAAGCGGGGCCCTACGAGCAGTACTTC
CDR3: CASGLQAGPYEQYF

D: TRBD1
V: TRBV12-5
J: TRBJ2-7
size: NA
DNA: TGTGCTAGTGGTTTGGTATTAGATCCCCCGGGACAGGCCTACGAGCAGTACTTC
CDR3: CASGLVLDPPGQAYEQYF

D: NA
V: TRBV9
J: TRBJ2-5
size: NA
DNA: TGTGCCAGCACGCTCGGGCTTGGGGGGTTAGAGACCCAGTACTTC
CDR3: CASTLGLGGLETQYF

D: NA
V: TRBV29-1
J: TRBJ2-3
size: NA
DNA: TGCAGCGTTGTTTCGGGTTACACAGATACGCAGTATTTT
CDR3: CSVVSGYTDTQYF

D: NA
V: TRBV6-1
J: TRBJ1-2
size: few
DNA: TGTGCCAGCAGTGAACCTAGGATTAACTATGGCTACACCTTC
CDR3: CASSEPRINYGYTF

D: NA
V: TRBV28
J: TRBJ2-1
size: NA
DNA: TGTGCCAGCAGTTTACGGGGGAAGGGGTACAATGAGCAGTTCTTC
CDR3: CASSLRGKGYNEQFF

D: NA
V: TRBV25-1
J: TRBJ2-4
size: few
DNA: TGTGCCAGTAAATACCAAGGCGCTCAGTACTTC
CDR3: CASKYQGAQYF

D: NA
V: TRBV29-1
J: TRBJ2-1
size: once
DNA: TGCAGCGCCGACAGCCCTAACTACAATGAGCAGTTCTTC
CDR3: CSADSPNYNEQFF

D: NA
V: TRBV3-1
J: TRBJ2-2
size: NA
DNA: TGTGCCAGCAGCCAGACGAGTGGAGGGTGGGAGCTGTTTTTT
CDR3: CASSQTSGGWELFF

D: NA
V: TRBV15
J: TRBJ2-5
size: few
DNA: TGTGCCACCAGGGAAGGGAACCAAGAGACCCAGCACTTC
CDR3: CATREGNQETQHF

D: TRBD1
V: TRBV6-6
J: TRBJ2-5
size: few
DNA: TGTGCCAGCAGTTACCTCCAAGGGGGCAGGGAGACCCAGTACTTC
CDR3: CASSYLQGGRETQYF

D: NA
V: TRBV24-1
J: TRBJ2-3
size: NA
DNA: TGTGCCACCAGTGATTCCCTCGGGACAGATACGCAGTATTTT
CDR3: CATSDSLGTDTQYF

D: NA
V: TRBV24-1
J: TRBJ1-5
size: few
DNA: TGTGCCACCTTTCCAGGGGCGGAAGGTTATCGCAATCAGCCCCAGCATTTT
CDR3: CATFPGAEGYRNQPQHF

D: TRBD2
V: TRBV9
J: TRBJ2-1
size: once
DNA: TGTGCCAGCAGCGTAGGACTAGCGGGGGGCAGGGACAATGAGCAGTTCTTC
CDR3: CASSVGLAGGRDNEQFF

D: TRBD1
V: TRBV5-1
J: TRBJ2-4
size: NA
DNA: TGCGCCAGCAGCTTACACAGGGGTGACATTCAGTACTTC
CDR3: CASSLHRGDIQYF

D: NA
V: TRBV9
J: TRBJ2-7
size: NA
DNA: TGTGCCAGCAGCCACTCTGTTGCTGCGGTTACCTACGAGCAGTACTTC
CDR3: CASSHSVAAVTYEQYF

D: NA
V: TRBV5-1
J: TRBJ2-1
size: NA
DNA: TGCGCCAGCAGCCCGACCGACAAAGGAGATGAGCAGTTCTTC
CDR3: CASSPTDKGDEQFF

D: NA
V: TRBV6-1
J: TRBJ2-7
size: NA
DNA: TGTGCCAGCAGTGAAAGGGGTTTACCCTACGAGCAGTACTTC
CDR3: CASSERGLPYEQYF

D: NA
V: TRBV29-1
J: TRBJ2-7
size: NA
DNA: TGCAGCGCTGGACATAAGAACTCCTACGAGCAGTACTTC
CDR3: CSAGHKNSYEQYF

D: NA
V: TRBV12-3/TRBV12-4
J: TRBJ2-5
size: NA
DNA: TGTGCCAGCAGGGCTAGCGCGGTAGAGACCCAGTACTTC
CDR3: CASRASAVETQYF

D: NA
V: TRBV15
J: TRBJ2-5
size: many
DNA: TGTGCCACCAGCAGGCCTGGACCGGGACCCCGAGAGACCCAGTACTTC
CDR3: CATSRPGPGPRETQYF

D: TRBD2
V: TRBV20-1
J: TRBJ2-1
size: NA
DNA: TGCAGTGCTAGAGAACGGGGCGGGGGGCGCTCCTACAATGAGCAGTTCTTC
CDR3: CSARERGGGRSYNEQFF

D: TRBD1
V: TRBV2
J: TRBJ2-7
size: NA
DNA: TGTGCCAGCAGTGATTGGGGACAGGCCTCATACGAGCAGTACTTC
CDR3: CASSDWGQASYEQYF

D: TRBD2
V: TRBV7-2
J: TRBJ2-5
size: NA
DNA: TGTGCCAGCAGCTTAGTCCAGCGGGGGGGCGTGGAGACCCAGTACTTC
CDR3: CASSLVQRGGVETQYF

D: TRBD1
V: TRBV20-1
J: TRBJ1-2
size: NA
DNA: TGCAGTGCTAGGGACAGGGTTGAAATTAACTATGGCTACACCTTC
CDR3: CSARDRVEINYGYTF

D: NA
V: TRBV3-1
J: TRBJ1-4
size: NA
DNA: TGTGCCAGCAGCCCCACTAGGGAGGCTTGGTTAAGCGAAGAACTGTTTTTT
CDR3: CASSPTREAWLSEELFF

D: NA
V: TRBV7-9
J: TRBJ1-2
size: few
DNA: TGTGCCAGCAGCCCACTCGGACAGCCTTATGGCTACACCTTC
CDR3: CASSPLGQPYGYTF

D: NA
V: TRBV10-1
J: TRBJ1-6
size: few
DNA: TGCGCCAGCAGTGAGTCGGGGTCCGGACGACCCCTCCACTTT
CDR3: CASSESGSGRPLHF

D: TRBD2
V: TRBV5-1
J: TRBJ2-1
size: few
DNA: TGCGCCAGTAGCCGAACGGGCGGGAGGATGAATGAGCAGTTCTTC
CDR3: CASSRTGGRMNEQFF

D: TRBD2
V: TRBV9
J: TRBJ2-2
size: few
DNA: TGTGCCAGCAGTATTACTAGCGGGAGGGCGAACACCGGGGAGCTGTTTTTT
CDR3: CASSITSGRANTGELFF

D: NA
V: TRBV7-9
J: TRBJ2-1
size: once
DNA: TGTGCCAGCAGCTGGGATCGATTTGGGGGGACAAACAATGAGCAGTTCTTC
CDR3: CASSWDRFGGTNNEQFF